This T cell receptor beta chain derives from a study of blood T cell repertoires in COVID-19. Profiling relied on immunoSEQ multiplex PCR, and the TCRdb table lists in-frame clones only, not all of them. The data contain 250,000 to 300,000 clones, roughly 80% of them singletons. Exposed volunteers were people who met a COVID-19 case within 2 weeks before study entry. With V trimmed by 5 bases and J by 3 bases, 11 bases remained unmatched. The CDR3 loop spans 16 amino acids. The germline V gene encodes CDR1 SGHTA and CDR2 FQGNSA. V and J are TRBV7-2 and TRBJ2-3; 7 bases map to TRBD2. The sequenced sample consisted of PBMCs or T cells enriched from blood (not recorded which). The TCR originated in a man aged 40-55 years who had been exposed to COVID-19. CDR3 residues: CASSAARELRTDTQYF. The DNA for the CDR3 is TGTGCCAGCAGCGCGGCGCGGGAGTTGAGAACAGATACGCAGTATTTT.